A selection of T cell receptor beta chains follows, all from one sample in a study of post-analysis software for immune sequencing data. Each CDR3 protein is one row after TCRdb ran MiXCR on the PCR reads. The table shows hundreds of thousands of distinct CDR3 sequences, with approximately 60% occurring only once. Source material: blood. Receptor source: a girl aged 2-9 years with multiple sclerosis. The CDR3 runs from the conserved cysteine through the conserved F or W. The order of the fields is V gene, clone size, D gene, CDR3 length, J gene, CDR3 DNA, CDR3 protein. A D gene is named only where the DNA matches it firmly. Not all rows give a size; the values are once, few, many and, for expanded clones, a class.

V gene: TRBV29-1; clone size: .; D gene: .; CDR3 length: 13; J gene: TRBJ1-1; CDR3 DNA: TGCAGCACCAAGCGGGCGGACAACACTGAAGCTTTCTTT; CDR3 protein: CSTKRADNTEAFF
V gene: TRBV4-1; clone size: .; D gene: TRBD2; CDR3 length: 15; J gene: TRBJ2-3; CDR3 DNA: TGCGCCAGCAGCCAAGGGCTAGCGGACACAGATACGCAGTATTTT; CDR3 protein: CASSQGLADTDTQYF
V gene: TRBV5-1; clone size: .; D gene: .; CDR3 length: 14; J gene: TRBJ2-3; CDR3 DNA: TGCGCCAGCAGGCAGATCTCTAGCACAGATACGCAGTATTTT; CDR3 protein: CASRQISSTDTQYF
V gene: TRBV7-2; clone size: .; D gene: .; CDR3 length: 14; J gene: TRBJ2-5; CDR3 DNA: TGTGCCAGCAGCTTAAACGGCCGGGACTCCCGGCAGTACTTC; CDR3 protein: CASSLNGRDSRQYF
V gene: TRBV6-5; clone size: once; D gene: .; CDR3 length: 15; J gene: TRBJ2-1; CDR3 DNA: TGTGCCAGCAGTCCCCAACGGGGGTTCCACAATGAGCAGTTCTTC; CDR3 protein: CASSPQRGFHNEQFF
V gene: TRBV2; clone size: .; D gene: TRBD2; CDR3 length: 17; J gene: TRBJ2-1; CDR3 DNA: TGTGCCAGCAGTGAGCTTACGCGACTAGCGGCCTCCAATGAGCAGTTCTTC; CDR3 protein: CASSELTRLAASNEQFF
V gene: TRBV7-9; clone size: .; D gene: TRBD1; CDR3 length: 16; J gene: TRBJ1-2; CDR3 DNA: TGTGCCAGCAGCTCGGTGACAGGGGGAGGTCACTATGGCTACACCTTC; CDR3 protein: CASSSVTGGGHYGYTF
V gene: TRBV10-1; clone size: .; D gene: .; CDR3 length: 14; J gene: TRBJ2-3; CDR3 DNA: TGCGCCAGCAGTGTAGGGACGGTCACAGATACGCAGTATTTT; CDR3 protein: CASSVGTVTDTQYF
V gene: TRBV10-3; clone size: few; D gene: .; CDR3 length: 12; J gene: TRBJ2-3; CDR3 DNA: TGTGCCATTACCGAGGACATTGGTACGCAGTATTTT; CDR3 protein: CAITEDIGTQYF
V gene: TRBV19; clone size: .; D gene: .; CDR3 length: 12; J gene: TRBJ2-1; CDR3 DNA: TGTGCCAGTAGACGGGAGATGGGCGAGCAGTTCTTC; CDR3 protein: CASRREMGEQFF
V gene: TRBV11-2; clone size: few; D gene: TRBD1; CDR3 length: 17; J gene: TRBJ2-6; CDR3 DNA: TGTGCCAGTAGCTTACTTGAGGGGGCGGATGGGGCCAACGTCCTGACTTTC; CDR3 protein: CASSLLEGADGANVLTF
V gene: TRBV28; clone size: .; D gene: .; CDR3 length: 16; J gene: TRBJ2-1; CDR3 DNA: TGTGCCAGCAGTTTTTCTCTAGTGGCTCTCGACAATGAGCAGTTCTTC; CDR3 protein: CASSFSLVALDNEQFF
V gene: TRBV7-2; clone size: .; D gene: TRBD2; CDR3 length: 17; J gene: TRBJ2-1; CDR3 DNA: TGTGCCAGCAGCTTCGACTTTAGCGGGGGGACCTACAATGAGCAGTTCTTC; CDR3 protein: CASSFDFSGGTYNEQFF
V gene: TRBV12-3/TRBV12-4; clone size: .; D gene: .; CDR3 length: 14; J gene: TRBJ2-7; CDR3 DNA: TGTGCCAGCAGACACTCGGGTCCCTCCTACGAGCAGTACTTC; CDR3 protein: CASRHSGPSYEQYF
V gene: TRBV25-1; clone size: once; D gene: .; CDR3 length: 11; J gene: TRBJ1-2; CDR3 DNA: TGTGCCACCTATACAGGGAACGGCTACACCTTC; CDR3 protein: CATYTGNGYTF
V gene: TRBV9; clone size: .; D gene: .; CDR3 length: 14; J gene: TRBJ2-5; CDR3 DNA: TGTGCCAGCAGCGTAGGTGTGATGGTAAATGAGCAGTACTTC; CDR3 protein: CASSVGVMVNEQYF
V gene: TRBV20-1; clone size: once; D gene: .; CDR3 length: 15; J gene: TRBJ2-3; CDR3 DNA: TGCAGTGCTCCCCACGGAATCCCTAGCACAGATACGCAGTATTTT; CDR3 protein: CSAPHGIPSTDTQYF
V gene: TRBV12-3/TRBV12-4; clone size: .; D gene: .; CDR3 length: 17; J gene: TRBJ2-5; CDR3 DNA: TGTGCCAGCAGCCGGGGACAAATACTAGTCGGGTTGGAGACCCAGTACTTC; CDR3 protein: CASSRGQILVGLETQYF
V gene: TRBV11-3; clone size: few; D gene: TRBD2; CDR3 length: 16; J gene: TRBJ2-5; CDR3 DNA: TGTGCCAGCAGTCACGGGCTACTAGCGGGAAAAGAGACCCAGTACTTC; CDR3 protein: CASSHGLLAGKETQYF
V gene: TRBV5-1; clone size: .; D gene: TRBD2; CDR3 length: 16; J gene: TRBJ2-3; CDR3 DNA: TGCGCCAGCAGCTCCCGACTAGCGGGAGGTCCAGATACGCAGTATTTT; CDR3 protein: CASSSRLAGGPDTQYF
V gene: TRBV29-1; clone size: few; D gene: .; CDR3 length: 11; J gene: TRBJ2-7; CDR3 DNA: TGCAGCGTTGATGACGGAGACGGTCGGTACTTC; CDR3 protein: CSVDDGDGRYF
V gene: TRBV14; clone size: .; D gene: .; CDR3 length: 13; J gene: TRBJ2-1; CDR3 DNA: TGTGCCAGCAGCCAAGATTTGGCTTTTGAGCAGTTCTTC; CDR3 protein: CASSQDLAFEQFF
V gene: TRBV14; clone size: .; D gene: .; CDR3 length: 14; J gene: TRBJ2-1; CDR3 DNA: TGTGCCAGCTCCCAGCGGGCTACCTACAATGAGCAGGTCTTC; CDR3 protein: CASSQRATYNEQVF
V gene: TRBV6-6; clone size: .; D gene: .; CDR3 length: 16; J gene: TRBJ1-2; CDR3 DNA: TGTGCCAGCAGTTACTCGACAATAGTAGCTAACTATGGCTACACCTTC; CDR3 protein: CASSYSTIVANYGYTF
V gene: TRBV6-6; clone size: many; D gene: .; CDR3 length: 15; J gene: TRBJ2-1; CDR3 DNA: TGTGCCAGCAGTTATACAGGGGGGGGCTACAATGAGCAGTTCTTC; CDR3 protein: CASSYTGGGYNEQFF
V gene: TRBV20-1; clone size: .; D gene: .; CDR3 length: 15; J gene: TRBJ2-1; CDR3 DNA: TGCAGTGCTTCCATCGGCGGGACTCTTTGCAATGAGCAGTTCTTC; CDR3 protein: CSASIGGTLCNEQFF
V gene: TRBV29-1; clone size: few; D gene: .; CDR3 length: 13; J gene: TRBJ2-7; CDR3 DNA: TGCAGCGTTGAAGATGCGATCGCCTTCGAGCAGTACTTC; CDR3 protein: CSVEDAIAFEQYF
V gene: TRBV12-3/TRBV12-4; clone size: .; D gene: .; CDR3 length: 15; J gene: TRBJ1-5; CDR3 DNA: TGTGCCAGCAGTCCCTTATCTCCTTTCAATCAGCCCCAGCATTTT; CDR3 protein: CASSPLSPFNQPQHF
V gene: TRBV7-9; clone size: .; D gene: TRBD2; CDR3 length: 16; J gene: TRBJ2-7; CDR3 DNA: TGTGCCAGCAGCTTAGGCGGGGCTAGCGGGAGACACGAGCAGTACTTC; CDR3 protein: CASSLGGASGRHEQYF
V gene: TRBV20-1; clone size: .; D gene: .; CDR3 length: 13; J gene: TRBJ1-1; CDR3 DNA: TGCAGTGCTAGGTACGGGGAGAACACTGAAGCTTTCTTT; CDR3 protein: CSARYGENTEAFF
V gene: TRBV12-3/TRBV12-4; clone size: few; D gene: .; CDR3 length: 14; J gene: TRBJ2-3; CDR3 DNA: TGTGCCAGCAGTTTAGGGGACACTCTAGATACGCAGTATTTT; CDR3 protein: CASSLGDTLDTQYF
V gene: TRBV6-5; clone size: .; D gene: TRBD2; CDR3 length: 15; J gene: TRBJ2-6; CDR3 DNA: TGTGCCAGCAGTTACTCGAGCGGGAGTCCCAACGTCCTGACTTTC; CDR3 protein: CASSYSSGSPNVLTF
V gene: TRBV12-3/TRBV12-4; clone size: .; D gene: TRBD1; CDR3 length: 13; J gene: TRBJ1-2; CDR3 DNA: TGTGCCAGCAGTCCCCCAGGGGGCTTTGGCTACACCTTC; CDR3 protein: CASSPPGGFGYTF
V gene: TRBV7-9; clone size: .; D gene: TRBD2; CDR3 length: 15; J gene: TRBJ2-1; CDR3 DNA: TGTGCCAGCAGCTCGACTAGCGGGGGGGCTGATGAGCAGTTCTTC; CDR3 protein: CASSSTSGGADEQFF
V gene: TRBV4-1; clone size: .; D gene: .; CDR3 length: 14; J gene: TRBJ2-4; CDR3 DNA: TGCGCCAGCAGCCAAGAACAGGGTGAGGGAGAGCAGTACTTC; CDR3 protein: CASSQEQGEGEQYF
V gene: TRBV9; clone size: few; D gene: .; CDR3 length: 19; J gene: TRBJ1-2; CDR3 DNA: TGTGCCAGCAGCGAGAGGGGAGGCGGCAGCCTTAGTCTCAACTATGGCTACACCTTC; CDR3 protein: CASSERGGGSLSLNYGYTF
V gene: TRBV27; clone size: .; D gene: TRBD1; CDR3 length: 19; J gene: TRBJ1-6; CDR3 DNA: TGTGCCAGCAGTTTTGGGACAGGGAAGGTTGAATTTTATAATTCACCCCTCCACTTT; CDR3 protein: CASSFGTGKVEFYNSPLHF
V gene: TRBV3-1; clone size: .; D gene: .; CDR3 length: 14; J gene: TRBJ2-1; CDR3 DNA: TGTGCCAGCAGCCAATCCTTCTCCTACAATGAGCAGTTCTTC; CDR3 protein: CASSQSFSYNEQFF
V gene: TRBV10-2; clone size: .; D gene: TRBD2; CDR3 length: 14; J gene: TRBJ2-1; CDR3 DNA: TGCGCCAGCAGGCCGGGGGGTCTGTACAATGAGCAGTTCTTC; CDR3 protein: CASRPGGLYNEQFF
V gene: TRBV28; clone size: once; D gene: .; CDR3 length: 17; J gene: TRBJ2-7; CDR3 DNA: TGTGCCAGCAGTCCAGGAATTTTAACAGGGTCCCCCTACGAGCAGTACTTC; CDR3 protein: CASSPGILTGSPYEQYF
V gene: TRBV20-1; clone size: .; D gene: TRBD1; CDR3 length: 15; J gene: TRBJ2-3; CDR3 DNA: TGCAGTGCCGGAACGGACAGGGAGGGCACAGATACGCAGTATTTT; CDR3 protein: CSAGTDREGTDTQYF
V gene: TRBV12-3/TRBV12-4; clone size: .; D gene: TRBD1; CDR3 length: 15; J gene: TRBJ1-1; CDR3 DNA: TGTGCCAGCAGTTTGCAGACAGGGGGCATGTCTGAAGCTTTCTTT; CDR3 protein: CASSLQTGGMSEAFF
V gene: TRBV4-3; clone size: once; D gene: TRBD2; CDR3 length: 14; J gene: TRBJ2-1; CDR3 DNA: TGCGCCAGCAGCCAACATCCTAGCGGGTATGAGCAGTTCTTC; CDR3 protein: CASSQHPSGYEQFF
V gene: TRBV20-1; clone size: .; D gene: .; CDR3 length: 14; J gene: TRBJ2-3; CDR3 DNA: TGCAGTGCTGCAAGAGGGGGAGGGACAGATACGCAGTATTTT; CDR3 protein: CSAARGGGTDTQYF
V gene: TRBV12-3/TRBV12-4; clone size: few; D gene: TRBD2; CDR3 length: 14; J gene: TRBJ2-7; CDR3 DNA: TGTGCCAGCAGTTTGGCGGGAGGGCCTCGGGAGCAGTACTTC; CDR3 protein: CASSLAGGPREQYF
V gene: TRBV29-1; clone size: .; D gene: .; CDR3 length: 13; J gene: TRBJ2-3; CDR3 DNA: TGCAGCGCCCGAGGGGGGGGCGCAGATACGCAGTATTTT; CDR3 protein: CSARGGGADTQYF
V gene: TRBV20-1; clone size: .; D gene: .; CDR3 length: 18; J gene: TRBJ2-7; CDR3 DNA: TGCAGTGCCAGACCCCGGGGGAAGTTTCAGGGGTCCTTCTACGAGCAGTACTTC; CDR3 protein: CSARPRGKFQGSFYEQYF
V gene: TRBV6-6; clone size: few; D gene: .; CDR3 length: 12; J gene: TRBJ1-2; CDR3 DNA: TGTGCCAGCAGTTTCAGGGAGGATGGCTACACCTTC; CDR3 protein: CASSFREDGYTF
V gene: TRBV12-5; clone size: .; D gene: TRBD2; CDR3 length: 14; J gene: TRBJ2-7; CDR3 DNA: TGTGCTAGTGGTATCGGGGGGACCTCCTACGAGCAGTACTTC; CDR3 protein: CASGIGGTSYEQYF
V gene: TRBV11-2; clone size: few; D gene: .; CDR3 length: 13; J gene: TRBJ2-1; CDR3 DNA: TGTGCCAGCAGCCCCCGCCCTTACAATGAGCAGTTCTTC; CDR3 protein: CASSPRPYNEQFF
V gene: TRBV6-6; clone size: .; D gene: .; CDR3 length: 14; J gene: TRBJ1-1; CDR3 DNA: TGTGCCAGCAGCTCCTTAAGGGCAGGGGCTGAAGCTTTCTTT; CDR3 protein: CASSSLRAGAEAFF
V gene: TRBV15; clone size: .; D gene: .; CDR3 length: 13; J gene: TRBJ2-3; CDR3 DNA: TGTGCCACCAGCAGGGGGCTAGTAAATACGCAGTATTTT; CDR3 protein: CATSRGLVNTQYF
V gene: TRBV7-9; clone size: few; D gene: .; CDR3 length: 15; J gene: TRBJ2-6; CDR3 DNA: TGTGCCAGCAGCCCCTATTCCTCTGGGGCCAACGTCCTGACTTTC; CDR3 protein: CASSPYSSGANVLTF
V gene: TRBV20-1; clone size: .; D gene: .; CDR3 length: 14; J gene: TRBJ1-4; CDR3 DNA: TGCAGTGCTAGAAGGACAGCCTCTAATGAAAAACTGTTTTTT; CDR3 protein: CSARRTASNEKLFF
V gene: TRBV20-1; clone size: .; D gene: TRBD2; CDR3 length: 13; J gene: TRBJ2-7; CDR3 DNA: TGCAGTGCTAGAGGTCGGGAGGGCCCCGAGCAGTACTTC; CDR3 protein: CSARGREGPEQYF
V gene: TRBV7-2; clone size: few; D gene: TRBD2; CDR3 length: 18; J gene: TRBJ2-3; CDR3 DNA: TGTGCCAGCAGCTTAGGACTACTAGCGGGGTTATACACAGATACGCAGTATTTT; CDR3 protein: CASSLGLLAGLYTDTQYF